This T cell receptor beta chain stems from a study of T-cell memory formation after mild COVID-19. Overall study findings and caveats: Second-wave clones with a day 37 peak had unconfirmed SARS-CoV-2 specificity.

With regard to this clonotype: No antigen is known for it.

The CDR3 sequence is 15 residues long. V shed 3 bases and J shed 11 bases, with 17 bases lying between them. Per germline, CDR1 LNHDA and CDR2 SQIVND (reference sequence). TCRdb recomputed calls from the 5' RACE reads with MiXCR, one row per CDR3 protein. Altogether 300,000 to 400,000 distinct CDR3 sequences are present, around 15% being singletons, with the ten largest covering around 21%. This receptor was identified in a man aged 18-30 years who had mild COVID-19 (a few samples of this study predate the infection). Cell type and time point are not known. The chain links TRBV19 to TRBJ1-6, with a possible D match to TRBD1 (6 bases). The source material was PBMCs or a T cell subset sorted from them (not recorded which). CDR3 loop: CASSMGRGRRAPLHF. DNA for the CDR3: TGTGCCAGTAGTATGGGCAGGGGCCGCCGAGCACCCCTCCACTTT.